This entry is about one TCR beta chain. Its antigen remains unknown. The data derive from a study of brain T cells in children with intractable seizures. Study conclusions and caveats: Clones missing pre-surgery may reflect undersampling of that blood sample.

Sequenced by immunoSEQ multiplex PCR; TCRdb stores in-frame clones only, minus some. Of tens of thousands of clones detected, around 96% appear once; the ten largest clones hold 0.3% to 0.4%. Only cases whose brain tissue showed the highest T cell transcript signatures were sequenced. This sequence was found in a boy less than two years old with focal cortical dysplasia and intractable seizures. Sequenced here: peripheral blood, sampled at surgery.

The DNA of the CDR3 is TGTGCCAGCTCAACGGGACCCCGGAGCTCCTACGAGCAGTACTTC. This gives the protein CASSTGPRSSYEQYF. This chain connects TRBV18 to TRBJ2-7; D might be TRBD1 or TRBD2, each matching 5 bases. The germline V gene encodes CDR1 KGHSH and CDR2 LQKENI. CDR3 length: 15 residues. Trimming took 5 bases from V and 0 from J, leaving 14 bases between them.